One sample yielded the 17 T cell receptor beta chains listed below, sequenced in a study of blood T cell repertoires in COVID-19. The repertoire was sequenced with immunoSEQ multiplex PCR; TCRdb's copy has only in-frame clones and lacks some. The sample has 75,000 to 95,000 clones, 88% seen once; the top ten hold around 6.1%. The specimen was peripheral blood. These receptors came from a man between 50 and 59 years old with active COVID-19.

The genes are TRBV6-5 and TRBJ1-5; 7 nucleotides line up with TRBD1. This CDR3 is 16 amino acids long. The ends lost 2 bases at V and 2 bases at J; junction bases unmatched: 6. Germline V gene lookup returns CDR1 MNHEY and CDR2 SVGAGI. The CDR3 is CASSYANRGGNQPQHF. CDR3 DNA: TGTGCCAGCAGTTACGCGAACAGGGGAGGCAATCAGCCCCAGCATTTT.

The chain links TRBV30 to TRBJ1-1, with D possibly being TRBD1 (5 bases). The V end lost 5 bases, the J end lost 1 base, and 11 bases lay between the germline ends. This CDR3 is built from 13 residues. CDR1 is GTSNPN and CDR2 is SVGIG in the germline V gene (reference sequence). DNA for the CDR3: TGTGCCTGGTGGGGGGAACGGAACACTGAAGCTTTCTTT. Its translation: CAWWGERNTEAFF.

J is TRBJ2-3 and V is TRBV11-3; TRBD2 matches at 8 bases. CDR3 length: 16 amino acids. Losses at the gene ends were 1 base for V and 4 bases for J; bases not matched to a gene: 7. Germline-derived CDR1 and CDR2 are SGHNT and YENEEA. The CDR3 is CASSLVSGGMADTQYF. As DNA, the CDR3 is TGTGCCAGCAGCTTAGTGTCGGGAGGGATGGCAGATACGCAGTATTTT.

This clone was recorded once. V gene TRBV6-1 combines with J gene TRBJ2-1, with 7 bases matching TRBD1. CDR3 length: 15 residues. The germline CDR1 and CDR2 sequences are MNHNS and SASEGT. V dropped 1 base and J dropped 8; count of bases not matched to a gene: 8. The CDR3 coding sequence is TGTGCCAGCAGTGAAGTACAGGGGCTTTTGGATGAGCAGTTCTTC. Residues: CASSEVQGLLDEQFF.

V and J are TRBV9 and TRBJ1-2; a possible D gene is TRBD1 (5 bases). The ends were cut back, 2 bases at V and 8 bases at J, with 10 bases in the middle. The CDR3 extends over 12 amino acids. Germline CDR1 reads SGDLS; CDR2 reads YYNGEE. CDR3 region: CASSVGAEGYTF. The CDR3 coding sequence is TGTGCCAGCAGCGTTGGGGCCGAGGGCTACACCTTC. The whole variable domain, filled in from reference TRBV9 and TRBJ1-2, reads DSGVTQTPKHLITATGQRVTLRCSPRSGDLSVYWYQQSLDQGLQFLIQYYNGEERAKGNILERFSAQQFPDLHSELNLSSLELGDSALYFCASSVGAEGYTFGSGTRLTVV.

V is TRBV11-2 and J is TRBJ2-7; D possibly corresponds to TRBD1 (6 bases). The CDR3 totals 12 residues. Trimming stripped 4 bases from V and 4 bases from J, with 8 bases between. From germline, CDR1 is SGHAT and CDR2 FQNNGV. CDR3 loop: CASSSTGYEQYF. CDR3 sequence (DNA): TGTGCCAGCAGCTCTACAGGGTACGAGCAGTACTTC.

This rearrangement joins TRBV28 to TRBJ1-6, with D tentatively TRBD1 (6 bases). Trimming took off 4 bases at V and 9 bases at J, with 7 bases between the two ends. The CDR3 is made up of 12 amino acids. Per germline, CDR1 MDHEN and CDR2 SYDVKM. DNA of the CDR3: TGTGCCAGCAGTTACAGGGTTTCACCCCTCCACTTT. It is translated as CASSYRVSPLHF.

The rearrangement uses TRBV7-2 and TRBJ2-3; 13 nucleotides agree with TRBD2. Germline V CDR1 and CDR2: SGHTA, FQGNSA. This CDR3 comprises 16 residues. V dropped 6 bases and J dropped 4; count of bases not matched to a gene: 7. CDR3 in DNA: TGTGCCAGCAGTCCAGGACTAGCGGGAGTCGCAGATACGCAGTATTTT. Translating gives CASSPGLAGVADTQYF.

The V call is TRBV21-1, the J call TRBJ2-1; the table calls TRBD1, which could not be checked here. TRBV21-1 has pseudogene status. The CDR3 sequence is 15 residues long. CDR3 loop: CASSIRGSSYNEQFF. The CDR3, as DNA: TGTGCCAGCAGCATCAGGGGGAGCTCCTACAATGAGCAGTTCTTC.

The rearrangement links TRBV9 to TRBJ1-6, with a tentative D call TRBD1 (6 bases). The CDR3 contains 15 residues. Germline loops: CDR1 SGDLS, CDR2 YYNGEE. Trimming took off 0 bases at V and 9 bases at J, with 13 bases between the two ends. The CDR3 protein is CASSVGGGRPSPLHF. CDR3 bases: TGTGCCAGCAGCGTAGGGGGGGGCCGCCCTTCACCCCTCCACTTT.

The chain combines TRBV5-1 with TRBJ1-1, with D possibly matching TRBD1 (5 bases). Germline assignment: CDR1 SGHRS and CDR2 YFSETQ. The CDR3 is made up of 13 amino acids. The V and J ends lost 1 base and 1 base respectively, with 5 bases between them. CDR3 nucleotide sequence: TGCGCCAGCAGCTTGCAGGGGAACACTGAAGCTTTCTTT. It codes for CASSLQGNTEAFF.

This chain links TRBV5-4 with TRBJ1-1, with D hard to call. Trimming stripped 0 bases from V and 6 bases from J, with 9 bases between. The CDR3 has 13 residues. Germline CDR1 SGHNT, CDR2 YYREEE (reference sequence). In nucleotides, the CDR3 is TGTGCCAGCAGCTTGGTAGGAGGCGCTGAAGCTTTCTTT. It encodes CASSLVGGAEAFF.

The genes are TRBV4-1 and TRBJ1-1, with TRBD1 matching over 9 bases. In germline, CDR1 is MGHRA, CDR2 YSYEKL. The CDR3 covers 15 residues. Trimming cost V 4 bases and J 4 bases; bases outside gene matches: 7. In DNA, the CDR3 is TGCGCCAGCAGCCGACAGGGACAGGGAGTCACTGAAGCTTTCTTT. Translation gives CASSRQGQGVTEAFF.

The V and J genes are TRBV28 and TRBJ1-2, with D possibly being TRBD1 (5 bases). Germline V gives CDR1 MDHEN, CDR2 SYDVKM. This CDR3 has 13 residues. Trimming took off 6 bases at V and 6 bases at J, with 14 bases between the two ends. CDR3 residues: CASSTTGVDGYTF. CDR3 in DNA: TGTGCCAGCAGCACAACAGGAGTTGATGGCTACACCTTC.

This chain links TRBV7-2 with TRBJ2-7, with TRBD2 matching over 8 bases. V trimming: 5 bases; J trimming: 2 bases; junction bases outside the gene matches: 8. Looked up from germline, CDR1 is SGHTA and CDR2 is FQGNSA. There are 15 residues in the CDR3. The CDR3, as DNA: TGTGCCAGCAGCCCCCATCTCGGGGGGGCCTACGAGCAGTACTTC. As protein: CASSPHLGGAYEQYF. The full variable domain, in which reference TRBV7-2 and TRBJ2-7 provide the parts outside the CDR3, is GAGVSQSPSNKVTEKGKDVELRCDPISGHTALYWYRQSLGQGLEFLIYFQGNSAPDKSGLPSDRFSAERTGGSVSTLTIQRTQQEDSAVYLCASSPHLGGAYEQYFGPGTRLTVT.

The sample holds one count of this clone. The chain combines TRBV7-3 with TRBJ2-1; D gene ambiguous. V gave up 2 bases and J gave up 6 bases, with 11 bases separating them. The CDR3 extends over 14 amino acids. The germline gives CDR1 SGHTA, CDR2 FQGTGA. CDR3 region: CASSLGGRGNEQFF. The CDR3 nucleotides read TGTGCCAGCAGCTTAGGTGGCCGCGGCAATGAGCAGTTCTTC.

The chain links TRBV5-1 to TRBJ2-1; the match to TRBD1 covers 10 bases. Germline V CDR1 and CDR2: SGHRS, YFSETQ. This CDR3 region has 16 residues. V lost 1 base, J lost 2 bases, and 3 bases stayed unmatched. The CDR3 sequence is CASSLMGTGAYNEQFF. The CDR3 nucleotides are TGCGCCAGCAGCTTGATGGGGACAGGGGCCTACAATGAGCAGTTCTTC.